These 12 T cell receptor beta chains share one sample of origin, sequenced in a study of blood T cell repertoires in COVID-19. Sequenced by immunoSEQ multiplex PCR; TCRdb stores in-frame clones only, minus some. The data hold about 70,000 clones, with around 85% observed a single time. Sequenced material: peripheral blood. The source is an older man with acute or convalescent COVID-19.

This clone was observed once. The chain joins TRBV9 to TRBJ2-3, with 7 bases lining up with TRBD2. V was pared by 5 bases and J by 7 bases, with 7 bases of the junction left unmatched. CDR3 length equals 13 residues. Germline loops: CDR1 SGDLS, CDR2 YYNGEE. Here the CDR3 reads CASRRENKNTQYF. For the CDR3, the DNA is TGTGCCAGCAGGCGGGAGAATAAAAATACGCAGTATTTT.

This clone was counted between two and nine times. This sequence joins TRBV20-1 and TRBJ2-5; D unclear. CDR3 size: 11 residues. The V gene's germline CDR1 is DFQATT and CDR2 SNEGSKA (reference sequence). V lost 6 bases, J lost 5 bases, and 10 bases lay in between. The CDR3 here is CSAGTGETQYF. DNA of the CDR3: TGCAGTGCGGGTACCGGGGAGACCCAGTACTTC.

CDR3 DNA: TGTGCCAGCTCACAGACCGGGACAGGGGGCCTGGATCGCTATGGCTACACCTTC. Its protein product is CASSQTGTGGLDRYGYTF. The chain uses TRBV18 and TRBJ1-2, with 12 bases that match TRBD1. The CDR3 is made up of 18 amino acids. V trimming: 4 bases; J trimming: 4 bases; junction bases outside the gene matches: 13. Germline V gene data show CDR1 as KGHSH and CDR2 as LQKENI.

This clone was found a few times. V and J are TRBV19 and TRBJ2-6; a weak D match, TRBD1 (5 bases). CDR1 is LNHDA, CDR2 SQIVND, per germline (reference sequence). The CDR3 totals 15 residues. V was cut by 3 bases and J by 0 bases, with 6 bases left in between. CDR3 nucleotides: TGTGCCAGTAGTATCGACAGCTCTGGGGCCAACGTCCTGACTTTC. Encoded protein: CASSIDSSGANVLTF.

The chain has TRBV7-2 and TRBJ2-7; 9 nucleotides align to TRBD1. Germline CDR1 SGHTA, CDR2 FQGNSA. V was pared by 3 bases and J by 9 bases, with 6 bases of the junction left unmatched. This CDR3 comprises 13 residues. The CDR3 loop reads CASSFWTGERQYF. CDR3 in DNA: TGTGCCAGCAGCTTTTGGACAGGGGAGAGGCAGTACTTC. Combining the CDR3 with reference TRBV7-2 and TRBJ2-7 gives the whole variable domain GAGVSQSPSNKVTEKGKDVELRCDPISGHTALYWYRQSLGQGLEFLIYFQGNSAPDKSGLPSDRFSAERTGGSVSTLTIQRTQQEDSAVYLCASSFWTGERQYFGPGTRLTVT.

The V and J genes are TRBV28 and TRBJ1-5; D possibly corresponds to TRBD1 (6 bases). V gave up 6 bases and J gave up 1 base, with 19 bases separating them. The CDR3 covers 17 residues. The germline gives CDR1 MDHEN, CDR2 SYDVKM. CDR3 in amino acids: CASSSPGTRVSNQPQHF. DNA for the CDR3: TGTGCCAGCAGCTCACCCGGGACACGCGTCAGCAATCAGCCCCAGCATTTT. The whole variable domain, remainder taken from reference TRBV28 and TRBJ1-5, is DVKVTQSSRYLVKRTGEKVFLECVQDMDHENMFWYRQDPGLGLRLIYFSYDVKMKEKGDIPEGYSVSREKKERFSLILESASTNQTSMYLCASSSPGTRVSNQPQHFGDGTRLSIL.

This clone has a count of ten or more. The V call is TRBV6-4, the J call TRBJ2-3, with 7 bases that match TRBD2. Germline lookup yields CDR1 MRHNA and CDR2 SNTAGT. V dropped 2 bases and J dropped 3; count of bases not matched to a gene: 5. This CDR3 is built from 15 residues. CDR3 DNA: TGTGCCAGCAGTGACGGCGGGAGAGAAACAGATACGCAGTATTTT. It translates to CASSDGGRETDTQYF.

CDR3 DNA sequence: TGCGCCAGCAGCCAAGATCAGGGGTCTGGAAACACCATATATTTT. Encoded protein: CASSQDQGSGNTIYF. The chain employs TRBV4-1 and TRBJ1-3, with TRBD1 as a possible D gene (6 bases). Per the germline V gene, CDR1 is MGHRA and CDR2 is YSYEKL. The ends were cut back, 0 bases at V and 1 base at J, with 7 bases in the middle. CDR3 length: 15 amino acids.

This clone is a singleton in its sample. The chain carries TRBV7-2 and TRBJ2-7; 7 nucleotides agree with TRBD2. Germline-derived CDR1 and CDR2 are SGHTA and FQGNSA. V dropped 1 base and J dropped 2; count of bases not matched to a gene: 5. CDR3 length equals 15 residues. Written as DNA, the CDR3 is TGTGCCAGCAGCTTAGACGGGAGCGGGGCCTACGAGCAGTACTTC. Amino acid sequence: CASSLDGSGAYEQYF.

The chain couples TRBV7-7 to TRBJ2-2; 8 bases are shared with TRBD2. Germline trimming cut 5 bases from V and 7 bases from J; bases unmatched to any gene: 9. Germline CDR1 and CDR2: SSHAT and FNYEAQ (reference sequence). This CDR3 has 15 amino acids. The CDR3 DNA is TGTGCCAGCAGCCGCCGGGGGGGCTACGGCGGGGAGCTGTTTTTT. Its protein product is CASSRRGGYGGELFF. The full variable domain, in which reference TRBV7-7 and TRBJ2-2 provide the parts outside the CDR3, is GAGVSQSPRYKVTKRGQDVTLRCDPISSHATLYWYQQALGQGPEFLTYFNYEAQPDKSGLPSDRFSAERPEGSISTLTIQRTEQRDSAMYRCASSRRGGYGGELFFGEGSRLTVL.

The rearrangement joins TRBV5-1 to TRBJ2-2, with D tentatively TRBD1 (6 bases). The length of the CDR3 is 16 residues. V dropped 0 bases and J dropped 0 bases, with 9 bases sitting between them. Germline V lookup: CDR1 SGHRS, CDR2 YFSETQ. This CDR3 is CASSLGGGSNTGELFF. The CDR3, as DNA: TGCGCCAGCAGCTTGGGAGGGGGATCGAACACCGGGGAGCTGTTTTTT.

The chain is built from TRBV11-2 and TRBJ1-3, with TRBD1 matching 7 bases. CDR3 length equals 14 residues. Germline V lookup: CDR1 SGHAT, CDR2 FQNNGV. Unmatched junction bases numbered 2, after V lost 4 bases and J lost 2 bases. The CDR3 sequence is CASSSQGAGNTIYF. CDR3 in DNA: TGTGCCAGCAGCTCCCAGGGGGCTGGAAACACCATATATTTT.